The 18 T cell receptor beta chains reported below all come from one sample, sequenced in a study of T cell responses to AZD1222 COVID-19 vaccine. Generated by immunoSEQ multiplex PCR, the TCRdb table keeps only in-frame clones and is missing some. This table holds roughly 97,000 clones, 75% to 90% found once. Sequenced material: peripheral blood, taken on day 0 of AZD1222 vaccination. These receptors came from an adult in good health.

The sample holds one count of this clone. J is TRBJ1-2 and V is TRBV5-1; TRBD1 matches 7 bases. Germline V gene lookup returns CDR1 SGHRS and CDR2 YFSETQ. V gave up 0 bases and J gave up 5 bases; unmatched junction bases: 1. The CDR3 runs 13 residues. Here the CDR3 reads CASSLDRGYGYTF. The CDR3 DNA sequence: TGCGCCAGCAGCTTGGACAGGGGATATGGCTACACCTTC.

The chain employs TRBV5-5 and TRBJ2-5, with no clear D. CDR1 and CDR2 (germline): SGHKS, YYEKEE (reference sequence). Trimming pared 4 bases from V and 5 bases from J, leaving 15 bases between. This CDR3 spans 14 amino acids. The CDR3 DNA reads as TGTGCCAGCAGCGTGACCCTAACGTTGGAGACCCAGTACTTC. Its translation: CASSVTLTLETQYF.

V gene TRBV28 combines with J gene TRBJ1-2; a weak D match, TRBD1 (6 bases). Germline V gives CDR1 MDHEN, CDR2 SYDVKM. This CDR3 is built from 13 residues. The germline V and J ends were trimmed by 6 bases and 12 bases, with 20 bases remaining between them. The CDR3 DNA sequence: TGTGCCAGCAGCCTAAGTACAGGGCCAGTCGACACCTTC. This encodes CASSLSTGPVDTF.

This chain links TRBV19 with TRBJ1-4, with 8 positions matching TRBD1. V was clipped by 9 bases and J by 5 bases; unmatched bases: 11. The germline gives CDR1 LNHDA, CDR2 SQIVND (reference sequence). This CDR3 region has 15 residues. CDR3 DNA sequence: TGTGCCAGGTTAACAGGGGGTAGGTTGAATGAAAAACTGTTTTTT. It codes for CARLTGGRLNEKLFF.

The J gene is TRBJ2-7, the V gene TRBV25-1, with 9 bases lining up with TRBD1. Trimming removed 2 bases from V and 4 bases from J; junction bases left unmatched: 9. This CDR3 is built from 16 residues. Germline lookup yields CDR1 MGHDK and CDR2 SYGVNS. CDR3 residues: CASSEGGGQGAYEQYF. The CDR3 nucleotides read TGTGCCAGCAGTGAAGGCGGGGGACAGGGAGCTTACGAGCAGTACTTC.

The table lists this clone with a count of one. V gene TRBV15 combines with J gene TRBJ1-5, with D maybe TRBD1 (6 bases). Looked up from germline, CDR1 is LNHNV and CDR2 is YYDKDF (reference sequence). The CDR3 contains 13 residues. Deletions cut 8 bases from V and 4 bases from J, with 12 bases between. The CDR3 is CATATGYNQPQHF. The DNA for the CDR3 is TGTGCCACCGCAACAGGGTATAATCAGCCCCAGCATTTT. The full variable domain, its missing parts supplied by reference TRBV15 and TRBJ1-5, is DAMVIQNPRYQVTQFGKPVTLSCSQTLNHNVMYWYQQKSSQAPKLLFHYYDKDFNNEADTPDNFQSRRPNTSFCFLDIRSPGLGDTAMYLCATATGYNQPQHFGDGTRLSIL.

This clone was seen a handful of times. The J gene is TRBJ1-3, the V gene TRBV7-9; 7 nucleotides match TRBD1. The CDR3 runs 16 residues. J gave up 2 bases and V 5 bases, and 9 bases lay outside the gene matches. Looked up from germline, CDR1 is SEHNR and CDR2 is FQNEAQ (reference sequence). The CDR3 bases are TGTGCCAGCAGCGCGGGACAGCTCGTTCCTGGAAACACCATATATTTT. This sequence encodes CASSAGQLVPGNTIYF.

In this sample, this clone turned up once. The chain joins TRBV7-2 to TRBJ1-2; the match to TRBD1 covers 10 bases. CDR1 is SGHTA, CDR2 FQGNSA, per germline. Unmatched junction bases numbered 10, after V lost 4 bases and J lost 8 bases. This CDR3 region has 15 residues. CDR3 in DNA: TGTGCCAGCAGCTCTCCGGGACAGGGGATGGAGGGCTACACCTTC. Translating gives CASSSPGQGMEGYTF. The variable domain in full, with the rest retrieved from reference TRBV7-2 and TRBJ1-2, is GAGVSQSPSNKVTEKGKDVELRCDPISGHTALYWYRQSLGQGLEFLIYFQGNSAPDKSGLPSDRFSAERTGGSVSTLTIQRTQQEDSAVYLCASSSPGQGMEGYTFGSGTRLTVV.

The gene calls are TRBV24-1 and TRBJ1-2; tentative D call: TRBD1 (6 bases). V lost 2 bases, J lost 2 bases, and 20 bases lay in between. The CDR3 is made up of 18 amino acids. Germline V gives CDR1 KGHDR, CDR2 SFDVKD. Here the CDR3 reads CATSDSAIVTGLNYGYTF. CDR3 coding DNA: TGTGCCACCAGTGATTCCGCTATCGTAACAGGGTTGAACTATGGCTACACCTTC.

This CDR3 reads CASSRTAGYYEQYF. The CDR3 bases are TGTGCCAGCAGTCGCACGGCGGGCTACTACGAGCAGTACTTC. V gene TRBV6-5 combines with J gene TRBJ2-7, with D perhaps TRBD2 (5 bases). Germline V gives CDR1 MNHEY, CDR2 SVGAGI. The CDR3 is made up of 14 amino acids. Trimming cost V 5 bases and J 3 bases, with 14 bases left between them.

CDR3 loop: CASSLGPGEEKLFF. The CDR3 DNA is TGCGCCAGCAGCTTGGGACCCGGGGAAGAAAAACTGTTTTTT. The genes are TRBV5-1 and TRBJ1-4, with unresolved D. The length of the CDR3 is 14 residues. V dropped 0 bases and J dropped 8 bases, with 11 bases sitting between them. Germline-derived CDR1 and CDR2 are SGHRS and YFSETQ.

V usage is TRBV7-7 and J usage is TRBJ2-7; D not resolved. CDR1 and CDR2 (germline): SSHAT, FNYEAQ (reference sequence). The CDR3 totals 15 residues. Trimming stripped 5 bases from V and 0 bases from J, with 14 bases between. CDR3 nucleotides: TGTGCCAGCAGCGCCTACGTGGGCTTCTCCTACGAGCAGTACTTC. This sequence encodes CASSAYVGFSYEQYF.

The J gene is TRBJ2-3, the V gene TRBV27; weak D call: TRBD2 (6 bases). Looked up from germline, CDR1 is MNHEY and CDR2 is SMNVEV (reference sequence). Deletions cut 5 bases from V and 2 bases from J, with 14 bases between. This CDR3 contains 15 residues. The CDR3 coding sequence is TGTGCCAGCAGTGGAGGGGAGGTTAACACAGATACGCAGTATTTT. Translation: CASSGGEVNTDTQYF.

This clone was counted only a few times. The V and J genes are TRBV4-1 and TRBJ1-1; 8 bases match TRBD1. CDR3 length equals 16 residues. Germline lookup yields CDR1 MGHRA and CDR2 YSYEKL. The trim removed 5 bases at V and 3 bases at J, leaving 11 bases unmatched. CDR3 in DNA: TGCGCCAGCAGCGGCCGGACAGGGATATTGGACACTGAAGCTTTCTTT. Translation gives CASSGRTGILDTEAFF.

This clone appeared a single time. The chain recombines TRBV19 with TRBJ2-1; TRBD2 agrees at 16 bases. CDR3 length: 17 amino acids. J was trimmed by 2 bases and V by 8 bases; bases with no gene match: 6. Germline CDR1 is LNHDA and CDR2 is SQIVND (reference sequence). The CDR3 spells CASYGTSGGAPYNEQFF. CDR3 DNA sequence: TGTGCCAGTTACGGGACTAGCGGGGGGGCTCCCTACAATGAGCAGTTCTTC.

The rearrangement links TRBV7-2 to TRBJ2-3, with D perhaps assigned TRBD1 or TRBD2 (5 bases each). Per germline, CDR1 SGHTA and CDR2 FQGNSA. The V end was cut by 6 bases, the J end by 4 bases, with 11 bases between. There are 13 residues in the CDR3. CDR3 in DNA: TGTGCCAGCAGAACTTGGGACGCAGATACGCAGTATTTT. Encoded protein: CASRTWDADTQYF.

The chain uses TRBV12-3 or TRBV12-4 and TRBJ1-1, with D perhaps TRBD1 (5 bases). Deletions cut 3 bases from V and 4 bases from J, with 9 bases between. This CDR3 spans 13 amino acids. The CDR3: CASSFGGGTEAFF. CDR3 nucleotide sequence: TGTGCCAGCAGTTTTGGTGGGGGCACTGAAGCTTTCTTT.

The chain combines TRBV7-2 with TRBJ1-5, with 8 bases matching TRBD1. CDR1 and CDR2 (germline): SGHTA, FQGNSA. This CDR3 has 15 residues. The J segment lost 4 bases and the V segment lost 4 bases, leaving 6 bases of the junction unmatched. This CDR3 is CASSYTGQGNQPQHF. The CDR3 nucleotides read TGTGCCAGCAGCTATACTGGACAGGGTAATCAGCCCCAGCATTTT.